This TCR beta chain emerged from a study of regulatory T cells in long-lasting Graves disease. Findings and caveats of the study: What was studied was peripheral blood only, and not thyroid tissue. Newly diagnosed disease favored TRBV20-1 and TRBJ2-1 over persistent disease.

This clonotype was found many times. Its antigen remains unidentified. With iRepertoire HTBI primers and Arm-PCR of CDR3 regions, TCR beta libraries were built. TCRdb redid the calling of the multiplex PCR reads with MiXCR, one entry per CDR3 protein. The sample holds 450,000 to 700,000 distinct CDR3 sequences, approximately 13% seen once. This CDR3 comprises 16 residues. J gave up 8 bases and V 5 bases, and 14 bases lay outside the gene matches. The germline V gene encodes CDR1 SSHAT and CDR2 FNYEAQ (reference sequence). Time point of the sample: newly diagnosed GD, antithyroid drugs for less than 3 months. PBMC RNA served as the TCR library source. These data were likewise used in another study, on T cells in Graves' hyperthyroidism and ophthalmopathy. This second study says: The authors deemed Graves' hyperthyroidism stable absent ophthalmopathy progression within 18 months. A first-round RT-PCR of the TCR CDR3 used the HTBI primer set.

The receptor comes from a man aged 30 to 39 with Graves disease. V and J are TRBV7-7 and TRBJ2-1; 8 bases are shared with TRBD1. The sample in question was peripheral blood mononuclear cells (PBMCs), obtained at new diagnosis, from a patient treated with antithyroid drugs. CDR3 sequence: CASSPSPTGVVHEQFF. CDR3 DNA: TGTGCCAGCAGCCCATCCCCGACAGGGGTTGTCCATGAGCAGTTCTTC.